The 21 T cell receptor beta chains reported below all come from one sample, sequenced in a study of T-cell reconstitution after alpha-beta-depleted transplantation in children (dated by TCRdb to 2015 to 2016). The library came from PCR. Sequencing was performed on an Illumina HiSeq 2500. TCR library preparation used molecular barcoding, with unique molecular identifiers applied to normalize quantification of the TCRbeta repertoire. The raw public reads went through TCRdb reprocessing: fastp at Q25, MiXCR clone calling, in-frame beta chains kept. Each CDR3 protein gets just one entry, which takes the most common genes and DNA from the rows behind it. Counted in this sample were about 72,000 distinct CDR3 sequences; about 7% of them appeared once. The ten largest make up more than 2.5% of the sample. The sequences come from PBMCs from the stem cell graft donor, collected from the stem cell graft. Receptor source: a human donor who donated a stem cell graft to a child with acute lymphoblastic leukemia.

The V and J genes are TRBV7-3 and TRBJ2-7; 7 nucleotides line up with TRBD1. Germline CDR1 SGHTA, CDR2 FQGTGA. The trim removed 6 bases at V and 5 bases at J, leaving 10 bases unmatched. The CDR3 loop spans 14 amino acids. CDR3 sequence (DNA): TGTGCCAGCAGTCCAGGGGGTAGTCTGCACGAGCAGTACTTC. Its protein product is CASSPGGSLHEQYF.

CDR3 region: CASSLAREAYGYTF. The DNA of the CDR3 is TGTGCCAGCAGTTTAGCGAGGGAAGCCTATGGCTACACCTTC. The rearrangement links TRBV12-3 or TRBV12-4 to TRBJ1-2; D is ambiguous. Trimming cost V 0 bases and J 4 bases, with 9 bases left between them. The CDR3 has 14 amino acids.

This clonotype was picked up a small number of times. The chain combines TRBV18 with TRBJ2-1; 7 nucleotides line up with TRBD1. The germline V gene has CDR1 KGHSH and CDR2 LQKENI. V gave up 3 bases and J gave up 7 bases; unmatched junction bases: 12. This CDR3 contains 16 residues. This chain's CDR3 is CASSPRSDQTGNEQFF. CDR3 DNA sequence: TGTGCCAGCTCACCGAGGAGCGACCAGACAGGGAATGAGCAGTTCTTC.

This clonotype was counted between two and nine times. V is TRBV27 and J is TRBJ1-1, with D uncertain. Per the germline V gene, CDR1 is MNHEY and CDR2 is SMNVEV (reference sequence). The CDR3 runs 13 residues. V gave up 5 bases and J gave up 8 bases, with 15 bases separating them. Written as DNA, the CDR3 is TGTGCCAGCAGTCGCACACGGTTGGAAGAAGCTTTCTTT. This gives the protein CASSRTRLEEAFF.

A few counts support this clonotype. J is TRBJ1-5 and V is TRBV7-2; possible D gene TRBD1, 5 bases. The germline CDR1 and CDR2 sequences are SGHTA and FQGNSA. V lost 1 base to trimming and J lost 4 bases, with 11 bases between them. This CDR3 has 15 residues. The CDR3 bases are TGTGCCAGCAGCTTAGTCTTGGGGGTGAATCAGCCCCAGCATTTT. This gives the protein CASSLVLGVNQPQHF.

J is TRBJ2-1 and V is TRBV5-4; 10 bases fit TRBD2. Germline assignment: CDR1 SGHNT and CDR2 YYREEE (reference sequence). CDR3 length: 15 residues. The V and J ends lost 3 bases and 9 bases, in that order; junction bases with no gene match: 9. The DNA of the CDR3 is TGTGCCAGCAGCTCAGCGGGGGGGCCCTCCAGTGAGCAGTTCTTC. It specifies CASSSAGGPSSEQFF.

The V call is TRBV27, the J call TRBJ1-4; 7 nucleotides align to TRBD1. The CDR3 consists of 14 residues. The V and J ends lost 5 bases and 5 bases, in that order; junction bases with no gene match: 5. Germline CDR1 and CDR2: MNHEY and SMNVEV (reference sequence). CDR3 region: CASSPQGINEKLFF. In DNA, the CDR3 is TGTGCCAGCAGTCCACAGGGGATAAATGAAAAACTGTTTTTT.

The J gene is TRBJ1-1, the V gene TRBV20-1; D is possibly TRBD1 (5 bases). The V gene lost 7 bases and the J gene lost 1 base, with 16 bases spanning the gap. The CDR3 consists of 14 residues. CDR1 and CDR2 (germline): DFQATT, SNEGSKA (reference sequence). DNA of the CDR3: TGCAGTGGGGGCACAAGGGGCTGGAACACTGAAGCTTTCTTT. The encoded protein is CSGGTRGWNTEAFF.

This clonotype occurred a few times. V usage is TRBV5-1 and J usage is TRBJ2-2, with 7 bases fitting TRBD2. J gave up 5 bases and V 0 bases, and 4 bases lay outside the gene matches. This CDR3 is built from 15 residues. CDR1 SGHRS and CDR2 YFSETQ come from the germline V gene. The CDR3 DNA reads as TGCGCCAGCAGCTTGGCCCGCGGGGGAACCGGGGAGCTGTTTTTT. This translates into CASSLARGGTGELFF.

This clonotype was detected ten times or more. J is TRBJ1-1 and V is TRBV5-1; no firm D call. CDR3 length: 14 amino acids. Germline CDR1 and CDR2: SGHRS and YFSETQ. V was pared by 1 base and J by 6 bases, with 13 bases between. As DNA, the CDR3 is TGCGCCAGCAGCTTGAATCCGGGTGGCGCTGAAGCTTTCTTT. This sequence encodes CASSLNPGGAEAFF.

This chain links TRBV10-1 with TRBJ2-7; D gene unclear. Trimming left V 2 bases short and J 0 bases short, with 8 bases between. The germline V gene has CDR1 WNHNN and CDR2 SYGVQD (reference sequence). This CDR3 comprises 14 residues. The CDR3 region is CASSENPYSYEQYF. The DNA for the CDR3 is TGCGCCAGCAGTGAGAATCCTTACTCCTACGAGCAGTACTTC.

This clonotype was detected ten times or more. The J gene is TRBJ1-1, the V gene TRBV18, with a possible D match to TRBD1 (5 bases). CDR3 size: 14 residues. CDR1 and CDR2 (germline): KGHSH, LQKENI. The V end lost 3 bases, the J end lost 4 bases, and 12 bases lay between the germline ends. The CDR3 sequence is CASSPNGGGTEAFF. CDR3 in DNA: TGTGCCAGCTCACCTAACGGGGGAGGCACTGAAGCTTTCTTT.

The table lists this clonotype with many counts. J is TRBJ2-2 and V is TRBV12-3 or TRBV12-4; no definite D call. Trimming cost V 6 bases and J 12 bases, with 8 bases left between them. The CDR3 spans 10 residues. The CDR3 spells CASSSVQLFF. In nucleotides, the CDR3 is TGTGCCAGCAGCTCGGTCCAGCTGTTTTTT.

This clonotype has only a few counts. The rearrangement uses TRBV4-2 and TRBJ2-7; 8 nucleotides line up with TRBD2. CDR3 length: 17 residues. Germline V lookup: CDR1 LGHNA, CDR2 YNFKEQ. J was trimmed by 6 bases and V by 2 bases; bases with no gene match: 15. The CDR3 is CASSQLLAEDRMGEQYF. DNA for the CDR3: TGTGCCAGCAGCCAATTACTAGCGGAGGACCGGATGGGCGAGCAGTACTTC.

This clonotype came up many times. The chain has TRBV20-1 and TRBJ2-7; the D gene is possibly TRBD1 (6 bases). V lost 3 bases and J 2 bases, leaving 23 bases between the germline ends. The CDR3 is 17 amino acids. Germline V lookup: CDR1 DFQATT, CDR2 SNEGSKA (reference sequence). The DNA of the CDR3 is TGCAGTGCTAGCCCCCTCTATTCATGGACAGCAGCCTACGAGCAGTACTTC. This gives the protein CSASPLYSWTAAYEQYF.

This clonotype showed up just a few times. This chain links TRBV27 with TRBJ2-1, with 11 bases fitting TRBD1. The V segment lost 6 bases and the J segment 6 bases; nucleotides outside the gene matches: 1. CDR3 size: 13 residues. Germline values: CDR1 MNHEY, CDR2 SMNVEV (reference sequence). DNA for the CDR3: TGTGCCAGCAGGGGACAGGGGGGCAATGAGCAGTTCTTC. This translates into CASRGQGGNEQFF.

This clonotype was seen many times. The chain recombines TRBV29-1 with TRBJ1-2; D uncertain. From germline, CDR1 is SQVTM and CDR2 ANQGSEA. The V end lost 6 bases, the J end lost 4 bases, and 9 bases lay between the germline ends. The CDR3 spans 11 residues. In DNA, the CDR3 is TGCAGCGTCCCTCTCTTCTATGGCTACACCTTC. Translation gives CSVPLFYGYTF.

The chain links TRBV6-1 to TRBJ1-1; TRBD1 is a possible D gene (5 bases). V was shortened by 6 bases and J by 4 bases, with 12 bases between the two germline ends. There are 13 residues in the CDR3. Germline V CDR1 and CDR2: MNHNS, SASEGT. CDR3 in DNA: TGTGCCAGCAGGATCAGGGAGGGCACTGAAGCTTTCTTT. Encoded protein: CASRIREGTEAFF.

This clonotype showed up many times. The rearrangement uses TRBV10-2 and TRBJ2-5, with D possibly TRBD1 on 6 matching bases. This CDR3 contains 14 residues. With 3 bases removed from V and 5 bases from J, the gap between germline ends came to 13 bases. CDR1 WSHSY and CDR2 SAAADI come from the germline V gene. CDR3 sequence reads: CASSDEGGEETQYF. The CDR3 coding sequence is TGCGCCAGCAGTGACGAAGGGGGTGAGGAGACCCAGTACTTC.

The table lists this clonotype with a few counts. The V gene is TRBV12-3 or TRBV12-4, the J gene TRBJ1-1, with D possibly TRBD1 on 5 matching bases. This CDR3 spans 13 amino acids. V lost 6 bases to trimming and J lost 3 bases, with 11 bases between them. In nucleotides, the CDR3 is TGTGCCAGCAGACTTCAGGGCTACACTGAAGCTTTCTTT. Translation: CASRLQGYTEAFF.

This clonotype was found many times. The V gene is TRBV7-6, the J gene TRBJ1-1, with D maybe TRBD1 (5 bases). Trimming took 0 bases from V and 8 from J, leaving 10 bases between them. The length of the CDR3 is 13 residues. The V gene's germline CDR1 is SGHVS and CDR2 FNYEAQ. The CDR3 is CASSLATGTEAFF. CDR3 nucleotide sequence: TGTGCCAGCAGCTTAGCGACGGGGACCGAAGCTTTCTTT.